This T cell receptor beta chain derives from a study of regulatory T cells in long-lasting Graves disease. Background on the study: Persistent cases took antithyroid drugs over 5 years and stayed TSH receptor antibody positive.

This clonotype occurred many times. Its target is unknown. Regarding the study as a whole: Preferential use of TRBV28, TRBJ1-2 and TRBJ2-5 was seen in persistent disease. Rather than thyroid tissue, only peripheral blood underwent study. Lower TCR diversity characterized persistent Graves' patients relative to newly diagnosed patients.

With 7 bases clipped from V and 2 bases from J, the junction kept 3 bases outside the gene matches. From germline, CDR1 is PRHDT and CDR2 FYEKMQ (reference sequence). The CDR3 is 14 amino acids. Time point of the sample: persistent/refractory GD, antithyroid drugs over 5 years with positive TRAb. After RNA was extracted from PBMCs, the TCR library was made from it. Arm-PCR of CDR3 regions with iRepertoire HTBI primers generated TCR beta libraries. TCRdb re-called the multiplex PCR reads with MiXCR, one entry per CDR3 protein. Of more than 650,000 distinct CDR3 sequences in the sample, around 30% are singletons; the top ten hold about 40%.

The input for sequencing was peripheral blood mononuclear cells (PBMCs), taken when the disease was refractory, from a patient treated with antithyroid drugs. This chain connects TRBV13 to TRBJ2-5; 11 nucleotides agree with TRBD2. This clonotype originated in a female donor with Graves disease. Here the CDR3 DNA reads TGTGCCAGCACCATAGCGGGAGGGCAAGAGACCCAGTACTTC. Translated, it gives CASTIAGGQETQYF. The whole variable domain, remainder taken from reference TRBV13 and TRBJ2-5, is AAGVIQSPRHLIKEKRETATLKCYPIPRHDTVYWYQQGPGQDPQFLISFYEKMQSDKGSIPDRFSAQQFSDYHSELNMSSLELGDSALYFCASTIAGGQETQYFGPGTRLLVL.